These 2 T cell receptor beta chains originate from one sample sequenced in a study of Ad26.COV2.S vaccination and SARS-CoV-2 variants. The treatment: around 19 received Ad26.COV2.S at low or high dose, single or two shots; five or six received placebo; per-sample allocation not given. At day 63 after the first vaccine or placebo injection, samples were drawn. Clones were read by immunoSEQ multiplex PCR, and TCRdb kept only the in-frame ones, dropping some. The sample holds 450,000 to 550,000 clones, roughly nine tenths seen once. The sequences come from peripheral blood, collected in a trial of Ad26.COV2.S vaccine versus placebo. These receptors all come from a person between 18 and 60 years old who received the Ad26.COV2.S COVID-19 vaccine or a placebo.

The J gene is TRBJ2-5, the V gene TRBV4-1; 12 bases fit TRBD1. J was trimmed by 5 bases and V by 0 bases; bases with no gene match: 10. Germline V gives CDR1 MGHRA, CDR2 YSYEKL. CDR3 size: 18 residues. The CDR3 sequence is CASSQEVAGQGARETQYF. CDR3 nucleotides: TGCGCCAGCAGCCAAGAAGTGGCGGGACAGGGGGCGCGGGAGACCCAGTACTTC.

The genes are TRBV7-6 and TRBJ1-2; TRBD1 might be the D (5 bases). V dropped 4 bases and J dropped 0 bases, with 9 bases sitting between them. The CDR3 length is 14 residues. Germline-derived CDR1 and CDR2 are SGHVS and FNYEAQ. In DNA, the CDR3 is TGTGCCAGCAGCTCGTCGACAGCTAACTATGGCTACACCTTC. Amino acids: CASSSSTANYGYTF.